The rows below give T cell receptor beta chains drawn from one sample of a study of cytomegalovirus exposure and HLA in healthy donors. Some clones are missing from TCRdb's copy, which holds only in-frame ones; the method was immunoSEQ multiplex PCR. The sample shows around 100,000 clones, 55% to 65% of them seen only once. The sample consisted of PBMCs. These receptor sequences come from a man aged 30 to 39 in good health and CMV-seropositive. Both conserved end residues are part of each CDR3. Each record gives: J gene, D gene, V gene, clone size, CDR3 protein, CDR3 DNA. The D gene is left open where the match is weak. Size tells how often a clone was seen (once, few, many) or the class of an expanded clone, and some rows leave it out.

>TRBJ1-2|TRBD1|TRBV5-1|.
CASSYRDRPNYGYTF
TGCGCCAGCAGCTACCGGGACAGGCCCAACTATGGCTACACCTTC
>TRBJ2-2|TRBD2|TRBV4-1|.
CASSQVGGGVETGELFF
TGCGCCAGCAGCCAAGTGGGCGGGGGGGTAGAAACCGGGGAGCTGTTTTTT
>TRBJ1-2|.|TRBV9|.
CASSSSGVHYGYTF
TGTGCCAGCAGCTCCTCCGGGGTACACTATGGCTACACCTTC
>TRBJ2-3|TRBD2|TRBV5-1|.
CASSLGTSGGIDTQYF
TGCGCCAGCAGCTTGGGGACTAGCGGGGGGATAGATACGCAGTATTTT
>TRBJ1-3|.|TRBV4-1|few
CASSQGHSSGNTIYF
TGCGCCAGCAGCCAAGGACACAGCTCTGGAAACACCATATATTTT
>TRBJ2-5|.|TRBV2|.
CASSEGQIKETQYF
TGTGCCAGCAGTGAAGGCCAGATTAAAGAGACCCAGTACTTC
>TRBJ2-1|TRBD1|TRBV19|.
CASSRDKGAHNEQFF
TGTGCCAGTAGCCGAGACAAGGGGGCCCACAATGAGCAGTTCTTC
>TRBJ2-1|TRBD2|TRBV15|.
CATSRGGIGDYYNEQFF
TGTGCCACCAGCAGAGGGGGCATAGGGGACTACTACAATGAGCAGTTCTTC
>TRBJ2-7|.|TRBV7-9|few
CASSLSQGALYEQYF
TGTGCCAGCAGCTTATCCCAAGGGGCCCTCTACGAGCAGTACTTC
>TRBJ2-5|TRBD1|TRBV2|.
CASRSIWTGQETQYF
TGTGCCAGCAGATCAATTTGGACAGGTCAAGAGACCCAGTACTTC
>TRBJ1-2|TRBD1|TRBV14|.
CASGTGGGYTF
TGTGCCAGCGGGACAGGGGGAGGCTACACCTTC
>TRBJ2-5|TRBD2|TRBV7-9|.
CASSPGTSGQETQYF
TGTGCCAGCAGCCCCGGGACTAGCGGGCAAGAGACCCAGTACTTC
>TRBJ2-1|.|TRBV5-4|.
CASSLAGDYNEQFF
TGTGCCAGCAGCTTGGCGGGGGACTACAATGAGCAGTTCTTC
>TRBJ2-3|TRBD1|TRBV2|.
CATGQESTDTQYF
TGTGCCACAGGACAGGAGAGCACAGATACGCAGTATTTT
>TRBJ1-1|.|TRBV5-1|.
CASSLTGGEAFF
TGCGCCAGCAGCTTGACAGGTGGGGAAGCTTTCTTT
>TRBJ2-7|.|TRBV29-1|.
CSPRVLSGEQYF
TGCAGCCCCCGGGTACTAAGCGGCGAGCAGTACTTC
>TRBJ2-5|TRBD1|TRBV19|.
CASRDRGQAVGETQYF
TGTGCCAGCCGGGACAGGGGCCAAGCGGTCGGTGAGACCCAGTACTTC
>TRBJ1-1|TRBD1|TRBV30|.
CAWIRLGGYTEAFF
TGTGCCTGGATCCGACTAGGGGGCTACACTGAAGCTTTCTTT
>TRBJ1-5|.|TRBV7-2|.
CASSLASQGGGLGGNQPQHF
TGTGCCAGCAGCTTAGCCTCCCAGGGAGGGGGTCTAGGGGGCAATCAGCCCCAGCATTTT
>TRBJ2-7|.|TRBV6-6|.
CASTPRAGFSYEQYF
TGTGCCAGCACTCCGAGGGCGGGCTTCTCCTACGAGCAGTACTTC
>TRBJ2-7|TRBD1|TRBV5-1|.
CASSLGRTGDSYEQYF
TGCGCCAGCAGCTTAGGAAGAACAGGGGACTCCTACGAGCAGTACTTC
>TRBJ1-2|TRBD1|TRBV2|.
CASSQTGARGYTF
TGTGCCAGCAGCCAAACAGGGGCGCGGGGCTACACCTTC
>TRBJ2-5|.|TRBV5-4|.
CASRSSDGGRGETQYF
TGTGCCAGCAGGTCATCTGACGGGGGCAGGGGGGAGACCCAGTACTTC